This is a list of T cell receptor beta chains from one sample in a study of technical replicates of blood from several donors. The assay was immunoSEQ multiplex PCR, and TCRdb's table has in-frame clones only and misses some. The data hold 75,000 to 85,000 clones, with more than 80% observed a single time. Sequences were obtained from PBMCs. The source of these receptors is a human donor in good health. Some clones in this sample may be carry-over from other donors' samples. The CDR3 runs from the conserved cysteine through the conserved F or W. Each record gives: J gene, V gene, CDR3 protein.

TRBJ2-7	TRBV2	CASREGLAGAYEQYF
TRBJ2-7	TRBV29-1	CSVDRAGGNYEQYF
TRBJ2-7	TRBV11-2	CASSLAGGSEQYF
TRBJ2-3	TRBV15	CATSRDLRESHTDTQYF
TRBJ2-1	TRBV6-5	CASSYSYSSYNEQFF
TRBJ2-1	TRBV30	CAWSAVGAGYNEQFF
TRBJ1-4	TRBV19	CASSSWEGNEKLFF
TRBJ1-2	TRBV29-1	CSVRQVHGYTF
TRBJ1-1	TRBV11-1	CASSRRGQGAEAFF
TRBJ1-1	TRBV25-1	CASSGQPGTFNTEAFF
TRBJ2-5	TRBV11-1	CASSPRGRGRETQYF
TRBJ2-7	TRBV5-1	CASSQATSGYEQYF
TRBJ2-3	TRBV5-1	CASSLALGARADTQYF
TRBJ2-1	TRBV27	CASSSPLRDSYNEQFF
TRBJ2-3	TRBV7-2	CASSLDGSGGAQYF
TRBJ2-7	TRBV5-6	CASSLQGAEYEQYF
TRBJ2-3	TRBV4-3	CASSQDLASDTQYF
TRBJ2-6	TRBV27	CASSFTLGGGANVLTF
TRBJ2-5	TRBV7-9	CASSLVLGRQETQYF
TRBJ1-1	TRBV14	CASSQNRGANTEAFF
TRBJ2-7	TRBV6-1	CASSVEQGSSYEQYF
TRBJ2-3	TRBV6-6	CASLRDMGTDTQYF
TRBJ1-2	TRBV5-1	CASKQGALMDGYTF
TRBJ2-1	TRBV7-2	CATRSSGDNEQFF
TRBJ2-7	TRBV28	CASSLSVGQYF
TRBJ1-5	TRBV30	CAWGGEGNQPQHF
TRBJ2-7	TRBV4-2	CASSHTSTSGRGEQYF
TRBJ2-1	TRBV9	CASSVAPELAVNEQFF
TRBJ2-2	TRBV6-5	CASTGVAGELFF